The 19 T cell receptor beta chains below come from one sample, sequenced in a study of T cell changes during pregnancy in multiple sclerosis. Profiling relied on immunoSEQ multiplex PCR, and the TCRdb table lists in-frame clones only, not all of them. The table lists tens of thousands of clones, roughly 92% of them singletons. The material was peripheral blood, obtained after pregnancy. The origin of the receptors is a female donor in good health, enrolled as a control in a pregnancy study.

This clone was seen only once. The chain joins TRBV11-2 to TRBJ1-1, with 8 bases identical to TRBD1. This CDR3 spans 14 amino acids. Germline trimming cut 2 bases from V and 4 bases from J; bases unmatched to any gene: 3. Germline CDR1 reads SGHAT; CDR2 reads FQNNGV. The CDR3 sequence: CASSLTDRGTEAFF. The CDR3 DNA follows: TGTGCCAGCAGCTTAACCGACAGGGGCACTGAAGCTTTCTTT.

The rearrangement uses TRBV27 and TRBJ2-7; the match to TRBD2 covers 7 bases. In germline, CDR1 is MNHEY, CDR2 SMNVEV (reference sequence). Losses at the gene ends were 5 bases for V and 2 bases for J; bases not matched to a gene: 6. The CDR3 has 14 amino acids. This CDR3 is CASSPPGRTYEQYF. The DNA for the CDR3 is TGTGCCAGCAGTCCCCCCGGGAGGACCTACGAGCAGTACTTC.

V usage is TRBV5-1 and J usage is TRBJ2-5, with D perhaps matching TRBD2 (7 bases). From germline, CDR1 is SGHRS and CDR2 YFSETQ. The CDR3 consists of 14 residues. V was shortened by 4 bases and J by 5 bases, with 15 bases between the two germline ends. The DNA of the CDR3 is TGCGCCAGCAGCCTCAATCGGGGGGCCGAGACCCAGTACTTC. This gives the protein CASSLNRGAETQYF.

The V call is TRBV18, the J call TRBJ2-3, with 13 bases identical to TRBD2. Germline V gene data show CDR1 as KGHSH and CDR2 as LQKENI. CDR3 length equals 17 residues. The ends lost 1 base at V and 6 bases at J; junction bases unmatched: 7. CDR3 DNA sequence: TGTGCCAGCTCACCACAGCCGGGACTAGCGGGAACGGATACGCAGTATTTT. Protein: CASSPQPGLAGTDTQYF. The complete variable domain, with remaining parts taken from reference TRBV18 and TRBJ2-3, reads NAGVMQNPRHLVRRRGQEARLRCSPMKGHSHVYWYRQLPEEGLKFMVYLQKENIIDESGMPKERFSAEFPKEGPSILRIQQVVRGDSAAYFCASSPQPGLAGTDTQYFGPGTRLTVL.

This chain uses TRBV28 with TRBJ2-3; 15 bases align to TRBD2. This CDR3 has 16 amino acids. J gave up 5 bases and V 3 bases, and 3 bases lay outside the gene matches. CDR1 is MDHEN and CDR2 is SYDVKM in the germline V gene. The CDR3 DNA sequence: TGTGCCAGCAGTTTGGGACTAGCGGGGGGCGGAGATACGCAGTATTTT. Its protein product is CASSLGLAGGGDTQYF. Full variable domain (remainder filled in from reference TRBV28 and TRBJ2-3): DVKVTQSSRYLVKRTGEKVFLECVQDMDHENMFWYRQDPGLGLRLIYFSYDVKMKEKGDIPEGYSVSREKKERFSLILESASTNQTSMYLCASSLGLAGGGDTQYFGPGTRLTVL.

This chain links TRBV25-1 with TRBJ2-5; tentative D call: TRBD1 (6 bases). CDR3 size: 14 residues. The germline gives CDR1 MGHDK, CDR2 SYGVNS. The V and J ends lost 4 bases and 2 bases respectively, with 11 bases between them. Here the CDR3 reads CASSAVTGQETQYF. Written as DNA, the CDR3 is TGTGCCAGCAGTGCCGTGACAGGTCAAGAGACCCAGTACTTC.

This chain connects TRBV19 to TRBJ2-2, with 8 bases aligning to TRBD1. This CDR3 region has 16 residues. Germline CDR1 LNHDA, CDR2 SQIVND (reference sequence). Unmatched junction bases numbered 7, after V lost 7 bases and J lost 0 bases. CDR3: CASKIGTGANTGELFF. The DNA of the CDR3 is TGTGCCAGTAAGATCGGGACAGGTGCGAACACCGGGGAGCTGTTTTTT.

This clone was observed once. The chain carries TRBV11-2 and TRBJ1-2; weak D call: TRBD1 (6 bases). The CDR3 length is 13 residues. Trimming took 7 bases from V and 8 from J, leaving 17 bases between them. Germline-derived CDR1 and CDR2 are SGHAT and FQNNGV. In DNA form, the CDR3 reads TGTGCCAGCACACTTGGGGGCCGAGGGGGCTACACCTTC. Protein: CASTLGGRGGYTF.

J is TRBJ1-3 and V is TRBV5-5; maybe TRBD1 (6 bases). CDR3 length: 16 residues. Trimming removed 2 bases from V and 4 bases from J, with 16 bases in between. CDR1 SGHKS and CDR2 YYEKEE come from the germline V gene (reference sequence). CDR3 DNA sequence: TGTGCCAGCAGCTTTGGGTGGGGGCTCTCCGGAAACACCATATATTTT. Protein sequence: CASSFGWGLSGNTIYF.

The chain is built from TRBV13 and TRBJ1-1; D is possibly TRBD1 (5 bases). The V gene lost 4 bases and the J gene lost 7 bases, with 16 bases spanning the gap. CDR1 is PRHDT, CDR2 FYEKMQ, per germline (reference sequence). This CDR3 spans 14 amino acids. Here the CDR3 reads CASSSNSQGIEAFF. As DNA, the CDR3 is TGTGCCAGCAGCTCCAACTCTCAGGGCATTGAAGCTTTCTTT.

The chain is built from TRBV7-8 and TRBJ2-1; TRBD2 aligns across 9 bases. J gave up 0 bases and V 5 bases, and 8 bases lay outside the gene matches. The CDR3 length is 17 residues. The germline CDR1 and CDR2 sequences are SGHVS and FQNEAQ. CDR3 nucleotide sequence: TGTGCCAGCAGCCCGACACTTAGCGGGAGCTCCTACAATGAGCAGTTCTTC. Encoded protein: CASSPTLSGSSYNEQFF.

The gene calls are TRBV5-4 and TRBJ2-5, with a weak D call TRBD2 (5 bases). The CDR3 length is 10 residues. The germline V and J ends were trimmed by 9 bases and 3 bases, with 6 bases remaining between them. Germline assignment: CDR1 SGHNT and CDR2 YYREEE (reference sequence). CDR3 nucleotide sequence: TGTGCCACCGGGAAAGAGACCCAGTACTTC. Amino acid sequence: CATGKETQYF.

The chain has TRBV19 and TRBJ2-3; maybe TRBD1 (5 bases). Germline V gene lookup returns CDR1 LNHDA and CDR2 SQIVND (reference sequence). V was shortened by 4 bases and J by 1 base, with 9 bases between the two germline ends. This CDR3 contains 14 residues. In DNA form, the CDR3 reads TGTGCCAGTAGTAGCCGCAGGGGCACAGATACGCAGTATTTT. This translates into CASSSRRGTDTQYF. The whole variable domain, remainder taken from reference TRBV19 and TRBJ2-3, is DGGITQSPKYLFRKEGQNVTLSCEQNLNHDAMYWYRQDPGQGLRLIYYSQIVNDFQKGDIAEGYSVSREKKESFPLTVTSAQKNPTAFYLCASSSRRGTDTQYFGPGTRLTVL.

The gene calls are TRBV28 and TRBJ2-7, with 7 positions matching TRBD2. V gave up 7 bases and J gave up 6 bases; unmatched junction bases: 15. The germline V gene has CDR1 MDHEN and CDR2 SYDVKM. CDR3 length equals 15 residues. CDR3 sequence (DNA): TGTGCCAGCACCTTGGGAGGGGCAGGGAAGGGCGAGCAGTACTTC. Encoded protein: CASTLGGAGKGEQYF.

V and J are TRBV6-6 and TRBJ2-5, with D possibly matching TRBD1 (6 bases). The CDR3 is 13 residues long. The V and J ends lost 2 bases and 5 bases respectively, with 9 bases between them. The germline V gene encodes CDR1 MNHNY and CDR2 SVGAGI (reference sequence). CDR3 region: CASSYGGTETQYF. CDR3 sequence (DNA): TGTGCCAGCAGTTACGGGGGCACGGAGACCCAGTACTTC.

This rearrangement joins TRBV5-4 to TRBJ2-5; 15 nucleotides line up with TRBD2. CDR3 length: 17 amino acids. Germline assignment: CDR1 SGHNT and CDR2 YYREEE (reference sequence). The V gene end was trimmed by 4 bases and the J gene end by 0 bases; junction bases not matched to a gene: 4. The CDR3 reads CASSPGLAGGYQETQYF. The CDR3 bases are TGTGCCAGCAGCCCGGGACTAGCGGGGGGCTACCAAGAGACCCAGTACTTC.

The CDR3 protein is CASSEVRTGLNEKLFF. DNA for the CDR3: TGTGCCAGCAGTGAAGTAAGGACAGGCCTCAATGAAAAACTGTTTTTT. V and J are TRBV6-1 and TRBJ1-4; 7 positions agree with TRBD1. This CDR3 spans 16 amino acids. Germline loops: CDR1 MNHNS, CDR2 SASEGT. Germline trimming cut 1 base from V and 5 bases from J; bases unmatched to any gene: 7.

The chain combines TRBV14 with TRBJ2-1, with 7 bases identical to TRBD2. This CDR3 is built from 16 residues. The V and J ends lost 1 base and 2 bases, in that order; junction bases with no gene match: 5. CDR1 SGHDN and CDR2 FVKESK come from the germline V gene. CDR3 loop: CASSQVWAGAYNEQFF. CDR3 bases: TGTGCCAGCAGCCAAGTCTGGGCGGGGGCCTACAATGAGCAGTTCTTC.

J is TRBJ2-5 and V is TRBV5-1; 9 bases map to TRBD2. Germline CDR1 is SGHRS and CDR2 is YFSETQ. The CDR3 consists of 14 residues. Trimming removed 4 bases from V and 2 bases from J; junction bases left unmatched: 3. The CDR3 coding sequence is TGCGCCAGCAGCCTCGGACTAGCGCAAGAGACCCAGTACTTC. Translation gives CASSLGLAQETQYF.